Listed below are T cell receptor beta chains from one sample, sequenced in a study of blood T cells in healthy people across ages. TCRdb processed the 5' RACE reads anew with MiXCR; each CDR3 protein has one entry. The data show about 1.8 million distinct CDR3 sequences, around half seen once. The sequenced sample consisted of blood. The receptors come from a woman between 40 and 55 years old in good health. The CDR3 runs from the conserved cysteine through the conserved F or W. Each record gives: V gene, D gene, J gene, clone size, CDR3 DNA, CDR3 protein. The D gene is left open where the match is weak. Part of the rows lack a size; the others show once, few, many or a class for expanded clones.

V: TRBV15
D: -
J: TRBJ2-5
size: -
DNA: TGTGCCACCCGCCTTCGACAGCAAGAGACCCAGTACTTC
CDR3: CATRLRQQETQYF

V: TRBV6-2/TRBV6-3
D: TRBD1
J: TRBJ2-5
size: once
DNA: TGTGCCAGCAGTTATAAAGTCAGGGGGCAAGAGACCCAGTACTTC
CDR3: CASSYKVRGQETQYF

V: TRBV5-1
D: -
J: TRBJ1-2
size: -
DNA: TGCGCCAGCAGCTTGGTCGTTTCAGGGAATGGCTACACCTTC
CDR3: CASSLVVSGNGYTF

V: TRBV4-3
D: TRBD1
J: TRBJ1-2
size: -
DNA: TGCGCCAGCAGCCATAAGACGCACATGGACAGGGACTATGGCTACACCTTC
CDR3: CASSHKTHMDRDYGYTF

V: TRBV20-1
D: TRBD1
J: TRBJ2-3
size: few
DNA: TGCAGTGCTAGGACAGGGGGCGGTTTAACAGATACGCAGTATTTT
CDR3: CSARTGGGLTDTQYF

V: TRBV15
D: -
J: TRBJ2-1
size: -
DNA: TGTGCCACCAGCAGAGCACGGGAGCCCGGCAGGGATGAGCAGTTCTTC
CDR3: CATSRAREPGRDEQFF

V: TRBV29-1
D: -
J: TRBJ2-6
size: few
DNA: TGCAGCGTTACTGGCGTGACCGGGGCCAACGTCCTGACTTTC
CDR3: CSVTGVTGANVLTF

V: TRBV5-1
D: -
J: TRBJ1-2
size: -
DNA: TGCGCCAGCAGCTTGGAAGGCCCCTACACCTTC
CDR3: CASSLEGPYTF

V: TRBV5-6
D: -
J: TRBJ2-3
size: -
DNA: TGTGCCAGCAGCTTGGATGAACGCAGATACACAGATACGCAGTATTTT
CDR3: CASSLDERRYTDTQYF

V: TRBV20-1
D: TRBD1
J: TRBJ2-5
size: -
DNA: TGCAGTGCTGCCGGGACAGCCCCTTCGGAGCAGTACTTC
CDR3: CSAAGTAPSEQYF

V: TRBV5-1
D: TRBD2
J: TRBJ2-5
size: few
DNA: TGCGCCAGCAGCTTGGTCCAGCGGGAGGAGGAGACCCAGTACTTC
CDR3: CASSLVQREEETQYF

V: TRBV10-3
D: TRBD2
J: TRBJ2-5
size: -
DNA: TGTGCCATCAGAGCTAGCGGGGGAGAAGAGACCCAGTACTTC
CDR3: CAIRASGGEETQYF

V: TRBV3-1
D: TRBD1
J: TRBJ2-1
size: -
DNA: TGTGCCAGCAGGGTTCCGGGACAGGATCCAGAGACCCAGTTCTTC
CDR3: CASRVPGQDPETQFF

V: TRBV6-2/TRBV6-3
D: TRBD1
J: TRBJ2-1
size: -
DNA: TGTGCCAGCACCCTAGGGGGACAGGGGGGCAATGAGCAGTTCTTC
CDR3: CASTLGGQGGNEQFF

V: TRBV4-3
D: -
J: TRBJ2-1
size: -
DNA: TGCGCCAGCAGCCCCATCAAAGGAGGGGGGCAGGATGAGCAGTTCTTC
CDR3: CASSPIKGGGQDEQFF

V: TRBV5-1
D: -
J: TRBJ2-6
size: -
DNA: TGCGCCAGCAGCGTTGCGACGTGGGGGGCCAACGTCCTGACTTTC
CDR3: CASSVATWGANVLTF

V: TRBV27
D: TRBD1
J: TRBJ2-7
size: -
DNA: TGTGCCAGCTGTTGGGACAGGGGGGGGGAGCAGTACTTC
CDR3: CASCWDRGGEQYF

V: TRBV7-2
D: -
J: TRBJ2-7
size: -
DNA: TGTGCCAGCAGACTTCTTCTGGGTAGCTCCTACGAGCAGTACTTC
CDR3: CASRLLLGSSYEQYF

V: TRBV7-3
D: TRBD1
J: TRBJ1-2
size: -
DNA: TGTGCCAGCAGCTCAAGTCCCGGGACAGGGGGCTATGGCTACACCTTC
CDR3: CASSSSPGTGGYGYTF

V: TRBV12-3/TRBV12-4
D: TRBD1
J: TRBJ1-4
size: -
DNA: TGTGCCAGCAGGGCGACAGGGGGCGCAACTAATGAAAAACTGTTTTTT
CDR3: CASRATGGATNEKLFF

V: TRBV3-1
D: -
J: TRBJ2-5
size: -
DNA: TGTGCCAGCAGCCAAGCGGGACGAGCAGAGACCCAGTACTTC
CDR3: CASSQAGRAETQYF

V: TRBV27
D: -
J: TRBJ1-1
size: -
DNA: TGTGCCAGCAGTTCATTATTTTTTTACCAGAACACTGAAGCTTTCTTT
CDR3: CASSSLFFYQNTEAFF

V: TRBV6-1
D: -
J: TRBJ2-7
size: few
DNA: TGTGCCAGCAGTGAGGGGTCAGGGACCGAGCAGTACTTC
CDR3: CASSEGSGTEQYF

V: TRBV20-1
D: -
J: TRBJ2-7
size: -
DNA: TGCAGTGCTAGAGACTCTGCCCCGGGGGTTCACGAGCAGTACTTC
CDR3: CSARDSAPGVHEQYF

V: TRBV5-1
D: -
J: TRBJ2-1
size: -
DNA: TGCGCCAGCCAACGGGGCGCCGGCAATGAGCAGTTCTTC
CDR3: CASQRGAGNEQFF

V: TRBV29-1
D: -
J: TRBJ1-1
size: -
DNA: TGCAGCGTTGAAGGTGGGATGCTGATTAACACTGAAGCTTTCTTT
CDR3: CSVEGGMLINTEAFF

V: TRBV4-3
D: -
J: TRBJ1-2
size: few
DNA: TGCGCCAGCAGCCAAGAGCTTTCCAACTATGGCTACACCTTC
CDR3: CASSQELSNYGYTF

V: TRBV10-1
D: -
J: TRBJ2-3
size: few
DNA: TGCGCCAGCGGCCCCAGACCGGGGGGACACACAGATACGCAGTATTTT
CDR3: CASGPRPGGHTDTQYF

V: TRBV5-1
D: -
J: TRBJ2-7
size: -
DNA: TGCGCCAGCAGCTTTGGGGGCAGGGGACCCTCTCACGAGCAGTACTTC
CDR3: CASSFGGRGPSHEQYF

V: TRBV4-3
D: -
J: TRBJ2-1
size: -
DNA: TGCGCCAGCAGCCAAGACGGGGCGGGGAGCTCCTACAATGAGCAGTTCTTC
CDR3: CASSQDGAGSSYNEQFF

V: TRBV27
D: TRBD2
J: TRBJ2-7
size: few
DNA: TGTGCCAGCAGTTTACACGCCGGGACTAGCGGACCCTACGAGCAGTACTTC
CDR3: CASSLHAGTSGPYEQYF

V: TRBV5-6
D: -
J: TRBJ1-4
size: -
DNA: TGTGCCAGCAGCCGAAGACAGGCCTCAAACGAAAAACTGTTTTTT
CDR3: CASSRRQASNEKLFF

V: TRBV5-1
D: TRBD2
J: TRBJ2-3
size: -
DNA: TGCGCCAGCAGCTCTTTACTCACTAGCGCTGACACAGATACGCAGTATTTT
CDR3: CASSSLLTSADTDTQYF

V: TRBV9
D: -
J: TRBJ2-3
size: -
DNA: TGTGCCAGCAGCGTCTCTTTAGGGTTGGAAGATACGCAGTATTTT
CDR3: CASSVSLGLEDTQYF